The T cell receptor (beta chain) under discussion was sequenced for a study of blood T cell repertoires in COVID-19. Cohort allocation depended upon clinical history that participants reported. Within the 2 weeks before study entry, each person in the exposed group met a COVID-19 case. Assay: immunoSEQ multiplex PCR; the TCRdb copy retains only in-frame clones and omits some. The table includes 300,000 to 350,000 clones, roughly 90% detected once. This clone was counted once. Germline assignment: CDR1 MNHEY and CDR2 SVGAGI. Germline trimming cut 0 bases from V and 5 bases from J; bases unmatched to any gene: 6. This CDR3 has 16 residues.

Input material: PBMCs or T cells enriched from blood (not recorded which). This chain joins TRBV6-5 and TRBJ2-4; TRBD1 aligns across 8 bases. The clonotype originates from a woman in her twenties or thirties who had been exposed to COVID-19. Written as DNA, the CDR3 is TGTGCCAGCAGTTACTCGAAAAGGGGACAGGAAAACATTCAGTACTTC. Translation gives CASSYSKRGQENIQYF.